The clone carrying this TCR beta chain was detected many times. Its specificity is not known. This specimen belongs to a study of beta chain features in type 1 diabetes. Across the study: Cell yields, gender and age were similar in healthy donors and patients. Study-level findings and limits: Within the patient group, naive, central memory and Treg TCRB repertoires appeared more similar to each other than within healthy donors.

V gave up 11 bases and J gave up 5 bases; unmatched junction bases: 13. This CDR3 comprises 15 residues. Germline lookup yields CDR1 ENHRY and CDR2 SYGVKD. TCRB transcripts that were expressed got sequenced, as all of the isolated RNA had been reverse transcribed. Average reads for naive, central memory and regulatory T cell samples were roughly 3.5 million. The repertoire was sequenced with immunoSEQ multiplex PCR; TCRdb's copy has only in-frame clones and lacks some. The repertoire consists of 300,000 or so clones, with roughly 8% occurring once and the leading ten covering around 0.45%. This chain links TRBV10-3 with TRBJ2-2, with 8 nucleotides matching TRBD1. The clonotype originates from a woman aged 18-35 years in good health. Sequencing input: central memory CD4+ T cells from blood. The CDR3 loop is CAAQPGGRGTGELFF. As DNA, the CDR3 is TGTGCCGCGCAACCAGGGGGCCGGGGAACCGGGGAGCTGTTTTTT.